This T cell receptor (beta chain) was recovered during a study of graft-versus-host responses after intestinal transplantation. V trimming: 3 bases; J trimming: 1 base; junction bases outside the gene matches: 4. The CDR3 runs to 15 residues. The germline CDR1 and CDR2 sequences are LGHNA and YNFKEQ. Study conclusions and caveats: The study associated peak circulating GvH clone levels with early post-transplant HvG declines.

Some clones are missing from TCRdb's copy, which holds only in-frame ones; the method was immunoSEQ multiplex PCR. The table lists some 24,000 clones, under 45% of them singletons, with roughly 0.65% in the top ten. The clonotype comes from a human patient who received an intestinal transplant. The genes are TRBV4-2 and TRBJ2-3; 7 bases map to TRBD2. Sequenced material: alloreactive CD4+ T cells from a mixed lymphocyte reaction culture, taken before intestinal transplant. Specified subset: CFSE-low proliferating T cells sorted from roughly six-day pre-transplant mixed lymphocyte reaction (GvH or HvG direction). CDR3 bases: TGTGCCAGCAGCCAGGGACTATCAGGCACAGATACGCAGTATTTT. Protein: CASSQGLSGTDTQYF.